This entry lists 24 T cell receptor beta chains sequenced from one sample in a study of shared clonotypes between healthy human individuals. The assay was immunoSEQ multiplex PCR, and TCRdb's table has in-frame clones only and misses some. This table holds 1.4 million or so clones, just under 99% found once. The specimen was naive CD4+ T cells sorted from blood. Described subset: CD45RA+ positively selected. The receptors shown here come from a man aged 25-45 years in good health.

The genes are TRBV29-1 and TRBJ2-3; perhaps TRBD1 as D (6 bases). The V and J ends lost 0 bases and 7 bases respectively, with 11 bases between them. Germline CDR1 reads SQVTM; CDR2 reads ANQGSEA. The CDR3 spans 13 residues. CDR3 DNA: TGCAGCGTTGAAGATTTGGGGGCTTATACGCAGTATTTT. It encodes CSVEDLGAYTQYF.

The gene calls are TRBV5-1 and TRBJ2-7; D ambiguous. V lost 4 bases to trimming and J lost 0 bases, with 20 bases between them. The V gene's germline CDR1 is SGHRS and CDR2 YFSETQ. CDR3 size: 17 residues. In DNA, the CDR3 is TGCGCCAGCAGCCCCCTTTCGACAACTTCCTTCTCCTACGAGCAGTACTTC. Translated, it gives CASSPLSTTSFSYEQYF.

V usage is TRBV2 and J usage is TRBJ2-2; 12 bases are a match to TRBD2. CDR3 length equals 14 residues. Germline CDR1 and CDR2: SNHLY and FYNNEI. V lost 6 bases and J lost 7; bases outside the gene matches: 3. The CDR3 region has the DNA TGTGCCAGCAGAGGACTAGCGGGAATCGGGGAGCTGTTTTTT. Its protein product is CASRGLAGIGELFF.

The CDR3 spells CAWSVREGELFF. As DNA, the CDR3 is TGTGCCTGGAGTGTACGGGAGGGGGAGCTGTTTTTT. The chain joins TRBV30 to TRBJ2-2, with a possible D match to TRBD2 (6 bases). CDR3 length: 12 residues. From germline, CDR1 is GTSNPN and CDR2 SVGIG (reference sequence). Deletions cut 0 bases from V and 8 bases from J, with 7 bases between.

This rearrangement joins TRBV7-9 to TRBJ2-7, with TRBD2 identical over 10 bases. The CDR3 is 19 residues long. Germline V CDR1 and CDR2: SEHNR, FQNEAQ (reference sequence). The J segment lost 0 bases and the V segment lost 2 bases, leaving 13 bases of the junction unmatched. In DNA form, the CDR3 reads TGTGCCAGCAGCTTAACGCGCGCGGGAACTAGCGGGAACTCCTACGAGCAGTACTTC. Translating gives CASSLTRAGTSGNSYEQYF.

The chain uses TRBV7-9 and TRBJ2-7, with a possible D match to TRBD1 (6 bases). V was trimmed by 1 base and J by 9 bases, leaving 10 bases between them. The CDR3 runs to 12 residues. Germline CDR1 reads SEHNR; CDR2 reads FQNEAQ (reference sequence). CDR3: CASSLGQAGQYF. In nucleotides, the CDR3 is TGTGCCAGCAGCTTAGGACAGGCCGGGCAGTACTTC. Filled out from reference TRBV7-9 and TRBJ2-7, the complete variable domain reads DTGVSQNPRHKITKRGQNVTFRCDPISEHNRLYWYRQTLGQGPEFLTYFQNEAQLEKSRLLSDRFSAERPKGSFSTLEIQRTEQGDSAMYLCASSLGQAGQYFGPGTRLTVT.

The CDR3 DNA is TGTGCCAGCAGCGTAGGTCCGTTTGTGGACTACGAGCAGTACTTC. Translation gives CASSVGPFVDYEQYF. The gene calls are TRBV9 and TRBJ2-7, with unresolved D. The germline V gene encodes CDR1 SGDLS and CDR2 YYNGEE. The CDR3 loop spans 15 amino acids. Trimming shortened V by 0 bases and J by 3 bases, and 13 bases separated the two germline ends.

The chain employs TRBV4-1 and TRBJ2-2; tentative D call: TRBD1 (5 bases). The CDR3 contains 15 residues. Trimming left V 0 bases short and J 3 bases short, with 8 bases between. Germline CDR1 MGHRA, CDR2 YSYEKL. As DNA, the CDR3 is TGCGCCAGCAGCCAAGAGGACATAGACACCGGGGAGCTGTTTTTT. Translating it yields CASSQEDIDTGELFF.

V and J are TRBV19 and TRBJ1-1; D is unclear. V lost 7 bases and J 11 bases, leaving 20 bases between the germline ends. Looked up from germline, CDR1 is LNHDA and CDR2 is SQIVND (reference sequence). This CDR3 region has 13 residues. CDR3 sequence (DNA): TGTGCCAGTACCCCCTCGATCAGGCCCGGGGCTTTCTTT. The encoded protein is CASTPSIRPGAFF.

The chain uses TRBV19 and TRBJ2-7; TRBD1 agrees at 8 bases. The length of the CDR3 is 16 residues. Germline assignment: CDR1 LNHDA and CDR2 SQIVND (reference sequence). J lost 2 bases, V lost 8 bases, and 14 bases had no gene match. CDR3 sequence (DNA): TGTGCCAGTTCCCGTGACTCCGGGACAGGAACCTACGAGCAGTACTTC. Encoded protein: CASSRDSGTGTYEQYF.

This chain joins TRBV20-1 and TRBJ2-7; D may be TRBD2 (5 bases). The V gene lost 5 bases and the J gene lost 3 bases, with 8 bases spanning the gap. Germline CDR1 is DFQATT and CDR2 is SNEGSKA (reference sequence). CDR3 size: 11 residues. CDR3 protein: CSAGRDYEQYF. DNA for the CDR3: TGCAGTGCTGGCCGGGACTACGAGCAGTACTTC.

Concerning this clone itself: Other DNA sequences in this sample translate to the same CDR3. The rearrangement uses TRBV5-4 and TRBJ2-5; 9 positions match TRBD2. With V trimmed by 3 bases and J by 4 bases, 4 bases remained unmatched. CDR1 SGHNT and CDR2 YYREEE come from the germline V gene (reference sequence). This CDR3 is built from 14 residues. In DNA, the CDR3 is TGTGCCAGCAGCTCGGGACTAGCACGAGAGACCCAGTACTTC. Translated, it gives CASSSGLARETQYF.

This clone is a singleton in its sample. The chain combines TRBV29-1 with TRBJ2-2; possible D gene TRBD2, 5 bases. This CDR3 has 16 residues. Germline V gene lookup returns CDR1 SQVTM and CDR2 ANQGSEA. Trimming removed 6 bases at V and 4 bases at J, with 21 bases between. The CDR3 sequence: CSVLWSGLGSTGELFF. Written as DNA, the CDR3 is TGCAGCGTCCTCTGGAGTGGACTGGGTAGCACCGGGGAGCTGTTTTTT.

The CDR3 coding sequence is TGTGCCAGCAGCCCTACCAGGGTACAAGAGACCCAGTACTTC. Its translation is CASSPTRVQETQYF. The chain recombines TRBV7-2 with TRBJ2-5, with D maybe TRBD1 (5 bases). V was shortened by 5 bases and J by 2 bases, with 12 bases between the two germline ends. CDR1 and CDR2 from the germline V gene are SGHTA and FQGNSA. The CDR3 is 14 amino acids.

The chain is built from TRBV27 and TRBJ2-2; D tentatively reads TRBD1 or TRBD2 (5 bases each). CDR1 is MNHEY, CDR2 SMNVEV, per germline (reference sequence). Trimming left V 7 bases short and J 0 bases short, with 15 bases between. This CDR3 is 16 amino acids long. The CDR3: CASKRGWSSNTGELFF. CDR3 in DNA: TGTGCCAGCAAGAGGGGCTGGAGTTCGAACACCGGGGAGCTGTTTTTT.

J is TRBJ2-3 and V is TRBV5-1; TRBD1 might be the D (6 bases). CDR1 is SGHRS and CDR2 is YFSETQ in the germline V gene. The CDR3 extends over 14 amino acids. Trimming took off 0 bases at V and 4 bases at J, with 9 bases between the two ends. This CDR3 is CASSLEGVADTQYF. In DNA, the CDR3 is TGCGCCAGCAGCTTGGAGGGGGTGGCAGATACGCAGTATTTT.

The V gene is TRBV9, the J gene TRBJ2-2; 7 bases are shared with TRBD2. Germline V lookup: CDR1 SGDLS, CDR2 YYNGEE. The CDR3 extends over 14 amino acids. With 5 bases clipped from V and 7 bases from J, the junction kept 8 bases outside the gene matches. CDR3 DNA sequence: TGTGCCAGCAGGGAAAGGGGCGGGAGCGGGGAGCTGTTTTTT. Residues: CASRERGGSGELFF.

The V and J genes are TRBV18 and TRBJ2-7; TRBD2 matches at 11 bases. The CDR3 contains 15 residues. CDR1 is KGHSH, CDR2 LQKENI, per germline. V was pared by 2 bases and J by 5 bases, with 5 bases of the junction left unmatched. The CDR3 DNA reads as TGTGCCAGCTCACCAGCGACTAGCGGGATGGACGAGCAGTACTTC. Protein product: CASSPATSGMDEQYF.

The genes are TRBV15 and TRBJ1-5; possible D gene TRBD1, 6 bases. V was cut by 3 bases and J by 1 base, with 13 bases left in between. The CDR3 is 16 residues long. Germline V gives CDR1 LNHNV, CDR2 YYDKDF (reference sequence). For the CDR3, the DNA is TGTGCCACCAGCAGTGGTCAGGGGTTCAGCAATCAGCCCCAGCATTTT. Translation gives CATSSGQGFSNQPQHF.

This chain links TRBV20-1 with TRBJ2-5, with D hard to call. The V gene lost 6 bases and the J gene lost 9 bases, with 14 bases spanning the gap. The CDR3 spans 11 residues. Per the germline V gene, CDR1 is DFQATT and CDR2 is SNEGSKA (reference sequence). CDR3 sequence (DNA): TGCAGTGCCAAGCGTATCCCTGCCCAGTACTTC. This sequence encodes CSAKRIPAQYF.

In DNA form, the CDR3 reads TGTGCCAGCAGCGCGTGGGGCGGCTATGAGCAGTTCTTC. This codes for CASSAWGGYEQFF. The chain is built from TRBV9 and TRBJ2-1; TRBD1 is a possible D gene (5 bases). Per the germline V gene, CDR1 is SGDLS and CDR2 is YYNGEE. This CDR3 comprises 13 residues. Trimming removed 3 bases at V and 8 bases at J, with 12 bases between.

This rearrangement joins TRBV10-1 to TRBJ2-1, with 8 bases lining up with TRBD2. CDR1 WNHNN and CDR2 SYGVQD come from the germline V gene (reference sequence). J lost 6 bases, V lost 3 bases, and 7 bases had no gene match. The length of the CDR3 is 15 residues. The CDR3 coding sequence is TGCGCCAGCAGTGAAGCGGGAGAGCGGGCCAATGAGCAGTTCTTC. Translation gives CASSEAGERANEQFF.

The chain links TRBV5-6 to TRBJ2-3; 9 bases match TRBD2. This CDR3 is 16 amino acids long. The V segment lost 4 bases and the J segment 1 base; nucleotides outside the gene matches: 7. The germline V gene encodes CDR1 SGHDT and CDR2 YYEEEE. The chain's CDR3 is CASSKGLAGGTDTQYF. The CDR3 region has the DNA TGTGCCAGCAGCAAGGGACTAGCTGGTGGCACAGATACGCAGTATTTT. The variable domain in full, with the rest retrieved from reference TRBV5-6 and TRBJ2-3, is DAGVTQSPTHLIKTRGQQVTLRCSPKSGHDTVSWYQQALGQGPQFIFQYYEEEERQRGNFPDRFSGHQFPNYSSELNVNALLLGDSALYLCASSKGLAGGTDTQYFGPGTRLTVL.

V gene TRBV5-4 combines with J gene TRBJ2-1, with 7 bases that match TRBD2. The CDR3 has 11 residues. The V and J ends lost 9 bases and 10 bases, in that order; junction bases with no gene match: 7. Per the germline V gene, CDR1 is SGHNT and CDR2 is YYREEE (reference sequence). The chain's CDR3 is CATTAGVEQFF. CDR3 DNA sequence: TGTGCCACCACGGCGGGGGTCGAGCAGTTCTTC.